The rows below give T cell receptor beta chains drawn from one sample of a study of tumor-infiltrating lymphocytes in primary liver carcinoma. One entry per CDR3 protein results from TCRdb running MiXCR on the multiplex PCR reads. The table shows 330,000 or so distinct CDR3 sequences, with around 60% occurring only once. Sequencing was performed on peripheral blood. These TCRs come from a man aged 35 to 55 with primary liver carcinoma and hepatitis B virus infection. The CDR3 runs from the conserved cysteine through the conserved F or W. A D gene is named only where the DNA matches it firmly. Clone size is given for some rows only: seen once, a few or many times, or a class if the clone is expanded.

TRBD2	TRBV5-1	few	TRBJ2-1	CASSPYVVAGGDVNEQFF	TGCGCCAGCAGCCCCTATGTAGTCGCGGGAGGAGACGTCAATGAGCAGTTCTTC
TRBD1	TRBV6-5	-	TRBJ1-1	CASSQGGGVGIEAFF	TGTGCCAGCAGCCAGGGAGGGGGCGTAGGTATTGAAGCTTTCTTT
-	TRBV5-4	few	TRBJ2-3	CASRGGGRTDTQYF	TGTGCCAGTCGAGGAGGGGGTAGGACAGATACGCAGTATTTT
-	TRBV19	-	TRBJ2-7	CTSSMGSGDEQYF	TGTACCAGTAGTATGGGGTCCGGGGACGAGCAGTACTTC
-	TRBV11-2	-	TRBJ2-3	CASNLTWRVTDAQYF	TGTGCCAGCAACTTAACCTGGAGGGTTACAGATGCGCAGTATTTT
-	TRBV1	-	TRBJ1-1	CSSRSGGGSTEAFF	TGCTCCAGCAGGTCCGGCGGAGGGAGCACTGAAGCTTTCTTT
-	TRBV11-2	-	TRBJ1-4	CASSLDRAPGEKLFF	TGTGCCAGCAGCTTAGATCGGGCTCCAGGTGAAAAACTGTTTTTT
-	TRBV12-3/TRBV12-4	-	TRBJ1-1	CASALSGAGTEAFF	TGTGCCAGCGCATTATCAGGAGCAGGCACTGAAGCTTTCTTC
-	TRBV11-2	-	TRBJ2-1	CASDLDLGDEQFF	TGTGCCAGCGACTTAGATCTGGGGGATGAGCAGTTCTTC
-	TRBV11-2	few	TRBJ1-1	CASIPDPVLGAFF	TGTGCCAGCATCCCTGATCCCGTCCTCGGTGCTTTCTTT
TRBD1	TRBV28	many	TRBJ1-1	CASSLWTGNTEAFF	TGTGCCAGCAGTCTCTGGACAGGGAACACTGAAGCTTTCTTT
-	TRBV12-3/TRBV12-4	many	TRBJ2-2	CASSPAAHTGELFF	TGTGCCAGCAGCCCAGCGGCTCACACCGGGGAGCTGTTTTTT
-	TRBV11-2	-	TRBJ2-1	CTSSLSGPVVNEQFF	TGTACCAGCAGCTTATCGGGCCCAGTTGTCAATGAGCAGTTCTTC
TRBD1	TRBV10-3	-	TRBJ2-7	CTISNSGTGGYEQYF	TGTACCATCAGCAACTCCGGGACAGGGGGCTACGAGCAGTACTTC
-	TRBV12-5	-	TRBJ2-2	CASAPPGGLRTGELFF	TGTGCTAGTGCCCCGCCAGGCGGCCTCAGGACCGGGGAGCTGTTTTTT
-	TRBV11-2	once	TRBJ1-1	CASSSSSGGIEAIF	TGTGCCAGCAGCTCGAGTTCAGGAGGCATTGAAGCTATCTTT
-	TRBV11-1	-	TRBJ2-5	CLSSLGVGRETQYF	TGTCTCAGCAGCTTGGGGGTCGGTAGAGAGACCCAGTACTTC
-	TRBV6-1	-	TRBJ2-7	CTSSVSKISYEQYF	TGTACCAGCAGTGTATCCAAAATCTCCTACGAGCAGTACTTC
-	TRBV24-1	-	TRBJ1-2	CATSDRTANGYTF	TGTGCCACCAGTGATCGGACTGCTAATGGCTACACCTTC
TRBD1	TRBV25-1	-	TRBJ2-5	CASSEGQGIGWETQYF	TGTGCCAGCAGTGAGGGACAGGGGATCGGGTGGGAGACCCAGTACTTC
-	TRBV12-3/TRBV12-4	few	TRBJ1-2	CATSGVGDYGYTF	TGTGCCACAAGTGGAGTGGGGGACTATGGCTACACCTTC
-	TRBV11-2	-	TRBJ2-7	CTSSLRGDSYEPYF	TGTACCAGCAGCTTACGCGGGGACTCCTACGAGCCGTACTTC
TRBD1	TRBV5-5	-	TRBJ1-3	CASGFGQDILFGNTIYF	TGTGCCAGCGGCTTTGGACAGGATATCCTCTTCGGAAACACCATATATTTT